These 16 T cell receptor beta chains originate from one sample sequenced in a study of blood T cell repertoires in COVID-19. The method was immunoSEQ multiplex PCR; TCRdb's version includes in-frame clones alone and lacks a portion of them. The sample has approximately 160,000 clones; roughly nine tenths are singletons. Sample: peripheral blood. These receptors came from a man in his 60s with active or convalescent COVID-19.

The genes are TRBV6-4 and TRBJ2-7; TRBD2 is a possible D gene (5 bases). The CDR3 totals 16 residues. The ends were cut back, 0 bases at V and 4 bases at J, with 16 bases in the middle. Per the germline V gene, CDR1 is MRHNA and CDR2 is SNTAGT. The chain's CDR3 is CASSDSMWLAEYEQYF. CDR3 DNA sequence: TGTGCCAGCAGTGACTCGATGTGGCTAGCCGAGTACGAGCAGTACTTC.

This CDR3 is CASRRGGNQPQHF. CDR3 nucleotides: TGTGCCAGCAGAAGGGGTGGCAATCAGCCCCAGCATTTT. The V call is TRBV12-3 or TRBV12-4, the J call TRBJ1-5; D is perhaps TRBD1 (5 bases). This CDR3 is 13 amino acids long. The V gene lost 6 bases and the J gene lost 2 bases, with 8 bases spanning the gap.

The chain employs TRBV11-2 and TRBJ1-5, with TRBD1 matching 8 bases. Trimming cost V 1 base and J 6 bases; bases outside gene matches: 5. This CDR3 spans 15 amino acids. In germline, CDR1 is SGHAT, CDR2 FQNNGV. CDR3 nucleotides: TGTGCCAGCAGCTTAGCTCCTACAGGGGGTCAGCCCCAGCATTTT. Translation gives CASSLAPTGGQPQHF.

This clone was seen a few times. Other DNA sequences in this specimen translate into the identical CDR3. This sequence joins TRBV29-1 and TRBJ1-4, with D possibly matching TRBD1 (5 bases). V was pared by 4 bases and J by 8 bases, with 14 bases between. Germline V gives CDR1 SQVTM, CDR2 ANQGSEA. The CDR3 consists of 13 residues. For the CDR3, the DNA is TGCAGCGTTGGGCAGGGTCGGAACGAAAAACTGTTTTTT. Amino acid sequence: CSVGQGRNEKLFF.

The chain links TRBV19 to TRBJ1-5; maybe TRBD1 (5 bases). In germline, CDR1 is LNHDA, CDR2 SQIVND (reference sequence). Trimming took off 5 bases at V and 4 bases at J, with 12 bases between the two ends. The CDR3 length is 14 residues. CDR3 residues: CASSPRTNNQPQHF. As DNA, the CDR3 is TGTGCCAGTAGTCCGAGGACAAATAATCAGCCCCAGCATTTT. Combining the CDR3 with reference TRBV19 and TRBJ1-5 gives the whole variable domain DGGITQSPKYLFRKEGQNVTLSCEQNLNHDAMYWYRQDPGQGLRLIYYSQIVNDFQKGDIAEGYSVSREKKESFPLTVTSAQKNPTAFYLCASSPRTNNQPQHFGDGTRLSIL.

This clone was seen a few times. The rearrangement uses TRBV9 and TRBJ1-4; 12 nucleotides match TRBD1. With V trimmed by 4 bases and J by 8 bases, 6 bases remained unmatched. CDR3 length: 15 residues. The germline V gene has CDR1 SGDLS and CDR2 YYNGEE. CDR3 sequence reads: CASSPGTGGNEKLFF. The CDR3 nucleotides read TGTGCCAGCAGCCCCGGGACAGGGGGCAACGAAAAACTGTTTTTT.

The rearrangement uses TRBV28 and TRBJ1-2, with TRBD1 as a possible D gene (5 bases). The CDR3 runs 13 residues. Germline V gene sequence: CDR1 MDHEN, CDR2 SYDVKM. V lost 3 bases and J 1 base, leaving 6 bases between the germline ends. This chain's CDR3 is CASSLGGNYGYTF. The CDR3 nucleotides are TGTGCCAGCAGTTTGGGGGGTAACTATGGCTACACCTTC.

The V and J genes are TRBV19 and TRBJ1-2; the D gene is possibly TRBD1 (6 bases). The germline CDR1 and CDR2 sequences are LNHDA and SQIVND (reference sequence). The V end was cut by 1 base, the J end by 11 bases, with 11 bases between. CDR3 length equals 12 residues. CDR3 nucleotides: TGTGCCAGTAGTATAGCACAGGGACCTTACACCTTC. This translates into CASSIAQGPYTF.

V gene TRBV11-2 combines with J gene TRBJ1-6; no definite D call. The V gene's germline CDR1 is SGHAT and CDR2 FQNNGV. This CDR3 has 15 amino acids. The V and J ends lost 1 base and 0 bases respectively, with 4 bases between them. This CDR3 reads CASSLASSYNSPLHF. The CDR3 region has the DNA TGTGCCAGCAGCTTAGCCAGCTCCTATAATTCACCCCTCCACTTT.

The chain has TRBV12-3 or TRBV12-4 and TRBJ2-3; a possible D gene is TRBD1 (6 bases). The CDR3 is made up of 11 amino acids. The V gene lost 10 bases and the J gene lost 8 bases, with 13 bases spanning the gap. The CDR3 here is CATMGAGTQYF. As DNA, the CDR3 is TGTGCCACCATGGGGGCGGGTACGCAGTATTTT.

Here the CDR3 DNA reads TGTGCCAGCTCACCGGGACAGGGGGGAAGCGGCTATGGCTACACCTTC. Translation gives CASSPGQGGSGYGYTF. The V call is TRBV18, the J call TRBJ1-2; 11 bases match TRBD1. Germline CDR1 and CDR2: KGHSH and LQKENI. The CDR3 spans 16 residues. Germline trimming cut 3 bases from V and 4 bases from J; bases unmatched to any gene: 7.

CDR3: CATSRAGTGGSEQYF. The CDR3 nucleotides are TGTGCCACCAGCAGGGCCGGGACAGGGGGTTCCGAGCAGTACTTC. The V call is TRBV15, the J call TRBJ2-7; TRBD1 matches at 11 bases. J was trimmed by 6 bases and V by 3 bases; bases with no gene match: 7. Germline-derived CDR1 and CDR2 are LNHNV and YYDKDF (reference sequence). The CDR3 has 15 amino acids.

The chain has TRBV20-1 and TRBJ1-1; D is unresolved. Trimming shortened V by 3 bases and J by 7 bases, and 9 bases separated the two germline ends. Germline lookup yields CDR1 DFQATT and CDR2 SNEGSKA (reference sequence). The CDR3 has 11 amino acids. CDR3 in DNA: TGCAGTGCTAGGAGGGCATATGAAGCTTTCTTT. Translated, it gives CSARRAYEAFF.

J is TRBJ1-5 and V is TRBV24-1; D may be TRBD1 (5 bases). The V gene's germline CDR1 is KGHDR and CDR2 SFDVKD. V lost 4 bases to trimming and J lost 4 bases, with 7 bases between them. The CDR3 spans 13 residues. CDR3 sequence: CATSETGNQPQHF. The CDR3 nucleotides read TGTGCCACCAGTGAAACAGGAAATCAGCCCCAGCATTTT.

This clone showed up just once. The gene calls are TRBV29-1 and TRBJ2-7; 9 bases agree with TRBD1. This CDR3 contains 13 residues. In germline, CDR1 is SQVTM, CDR2 ANQGSEA. Trimming at V came to 3 bases and at J to 5 bases, leaving 5 bases not matched to a gene. CDR3 region: CSVERDRDNEQYF. The CDR3 coding sequence is TGCAGCGTTGAGAGGGACAGGGATAACGAGCAGTACTTC.

The rearrangement joins TRBV5-6 to TRBJ1-3; D remains ambiguous. The germline gives CDR1 SGHDT, CDR2 YYEEEE. V dropped 0 bases and J dropped 5 bases, with 9 bases sitting between them. CDR3 length: 14 amino acids. The CDR3 DNA reads TGTGCCAGCAGCTTGGGAGGATATAGAAACACCATATATTTT. It translates to CASSLGGYRNTIYF.